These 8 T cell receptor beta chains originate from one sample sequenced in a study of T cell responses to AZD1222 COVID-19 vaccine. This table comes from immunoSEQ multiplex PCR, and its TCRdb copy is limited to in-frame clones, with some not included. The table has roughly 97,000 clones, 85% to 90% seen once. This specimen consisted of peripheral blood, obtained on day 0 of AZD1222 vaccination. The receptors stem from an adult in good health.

The CDR3 protein is CASSQKQSPGGAVGTDTQYF. The CDR3 DNA is TGTGCCAGCAGCCAAAAACAAAGTCCCGGTGGGGCCGTGGGCACAGATACGCAGTATTTT. The rearrangement links TRBV14 to TRBJ2-3; perhaps TRBD1 as D (5 bases). Trimming cost V 2 bases and J 1 base, with 25 bases left between them. The CDR3 runs to 20 residues. Germline V gene sequence: CDR1 SGHDN, CDR2 FVKESK. The full variable domain, with the rest looked up from reference TRBV14 and TRBJ2-3, is EAGVTQFPSHSVIEKGQTVTLRCDPISGHDNLYWYRRVMGKEIKFLLHFVKESKQDESGMPNNRFLAERTGGTYSTLKVQPAELEDSGVYFCASSQKQSPGGAVGTDTQYFGPGTRLTVL.

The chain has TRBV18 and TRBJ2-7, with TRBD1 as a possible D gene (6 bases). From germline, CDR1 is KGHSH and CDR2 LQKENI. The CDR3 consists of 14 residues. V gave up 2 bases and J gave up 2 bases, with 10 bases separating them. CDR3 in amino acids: CASSPVTGPYEQYF. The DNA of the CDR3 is TGTGCCAGCTCACCAGTCACAGGGCCCTACGAGCAGTACTTC.

This CDR3 is CAISESRQGNQPQHF. In nucleotides, the CDR3 is TGTGCCATCAGTGAGTCGAGGCAGGGGAATCAGCCCCAGCATTTT. V is TRBV10-3 and J is TRBJ1-5; weak D call: TRBD1 (6 bases). Trimming pared 0 bases from V and 4 bases from J, leaving 10 bases between. Looked up from germline, CDR1 is ENHRY and CDR2 is SYGVKD. The CDR3 consists of 15 residues.

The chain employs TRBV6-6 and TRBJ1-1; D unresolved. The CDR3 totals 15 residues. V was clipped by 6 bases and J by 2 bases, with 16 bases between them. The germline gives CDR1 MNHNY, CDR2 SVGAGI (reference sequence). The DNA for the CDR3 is TGTGCCAGCAGCTGGAGCGGGGATCCAAACACTGAAGCTTTCTTT. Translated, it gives CASSWSGDPNTEAFF.

Here the CDR3 reads CASSQSPAGGATDTQYF. The CDR3 DNA reads as TGTGCCAGCAGCCAGTCCCCGGCGGGAGGGGCCACAGATACGCAGTATTTT. V and J are TRBV4-2 and TRBJ2-3; 9 bases agree with TRBD2. CDR3 size: 17 residues. After removal of 3 bases from V and 2 bases from J, the junction contained 9 bases not matched to a gene. CDR1 and CDR2 from the germline V gene are LGHNA and YNFKEQ.

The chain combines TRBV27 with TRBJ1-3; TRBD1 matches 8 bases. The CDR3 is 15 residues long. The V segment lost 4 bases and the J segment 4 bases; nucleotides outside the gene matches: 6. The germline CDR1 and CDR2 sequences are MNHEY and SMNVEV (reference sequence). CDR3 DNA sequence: TGTGCCAGCAGTTCCCCCGGGACAGGCGGAAACACCATATATTTT. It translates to CASSSPGTGGNTIYF.

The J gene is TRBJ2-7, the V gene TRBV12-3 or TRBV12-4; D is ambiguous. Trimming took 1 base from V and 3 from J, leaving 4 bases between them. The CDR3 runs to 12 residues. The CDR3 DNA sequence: TGTGCCAGCAGTTTAGGCAGCTACGAGCAGTACTTC. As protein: CASSLGSYEQYF.

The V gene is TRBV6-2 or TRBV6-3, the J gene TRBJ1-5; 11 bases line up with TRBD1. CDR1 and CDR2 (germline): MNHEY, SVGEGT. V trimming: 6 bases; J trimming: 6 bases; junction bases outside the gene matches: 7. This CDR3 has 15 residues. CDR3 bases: TGTGCCAGCAGCTGGGACAGGGGGTCTGTTCAGCCCCAGCATTTT. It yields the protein CASSWDRGSVQPQHF.